This TCR beta chain was recorded in a study of T cell changes during pregnancy in multiple sclerosis. Measured with immunoSEQ multiplex PCR; TCRdb has only the in-frame clones, and not every one. Of more than 50,000 clones in the sample, around 92% were seen once. CDR1 is SGHTA, CDR2 FQGNSA, per germline. J gave up 3 bases and V 2 bases, and 4 bases lay outside the gene matches. The CDR3 extends over 15 amino acids. The clonotype originates from a female donor in good health, enrolled as a control in a pregnancy study. The sample in question was peripheral blood, obtained after pregnancy. The chain employs TRBV7-2 and TRBJ2-7; 10 positions agree with TRBD2. The chain's CDR3 is CASSLTSGVIYEQYF. The CDR3 nucleotides are TGTGCCAGCAGCTTAACTAGCGGGGTTATCTACGAGCAGTACTTC.